This record covers a single TCR beta chain. These data belong to a study of Tregs in tolerant kidney transplant recipients. The germline V gene has CDR1 SGHVS and CDR2 FQNEAQ. The ends were cut back, 4 bases at V and 0 bases at J, with 13 bases in the middle. This CDR3 has 16 amino acids. Profiled with immunoSEQ multiplex PCR; TCRdb holds only in-frame clones, not every one. The repertoire holds fewer than 80,000 clones, with 95% to 98% as singletons. The gene calls are TRBV7-8 and TRBJ1-5; perhaps TRBD1 as D (5 bases). This TCR was sampled from a human donor who received a combined kidney and bone marrow transplant. The input for sequencing was Tregs from blood, taken before the transplant. For the CDR3, the DNA is TGTGCCAGCAGCTCCGGAGGGGCAAATAGCAATCAGCCCCAGCATTTT. Its translation: CASSSGGANSNQPQHF.